These 31 T cell receptor beta chains share one sample of origin, sequenced in a study of T cell repertoires in cytomegalovirus infection. These receptors' antigens are unknown. TCRdb reanalysed the reads using MiXCR and keeps one entry per CDR3 protein. The sample records approximately 500,000 distinct CDR3 sequences, around a third being singletons. The sample was cultured PBMCs, taken from culture after CMV antigen stimulation. These receptors were obtained from a human donor in good health (CMV status not recorded). Some clones in this sample may be carry-over from other donors' samples.

This clonotype was detected only a few times. This chain uses TRBV19 with TRBJ2-1; 9 nucleotides line up with TRBD2. The V gene end was trimmed by 5 bases and the J gene end by 7 bases; junction bases not matched to a gene: 15. Per the germline V gene, CDR1 is LNHDA and CDR2 is SQIVND (reference sequence). The CDR3 is 17 residues long. The CDR3 nucleotides read TGTGCCAGTAGTCCCTCCCAGGGTAGCGGGAGTAGAAATGAGCAGTTCTTC. Translating it yields CASSPSQGSGSRNEQFF. Full variable domain (outside the CDR3, taken from reference TRBV19 and TRBJ2-1): DGGITQSPKYLFRKEGQNVTLSCEQNLNHDAMYWYRQDPGQGLRLIYYSQIVNDFQKGDIAEGYSVSREKKESFPLTVTSAQKNPTAFYLCASSPSQGSGSRNEQFFGPGTRLTVL.

Comment on this clonotype: The junction does not match germline at one end; this may be a read error. The rearrangement joins TRBV19 to TRBJ1-5; weak D call: TRBD1 (6 bases). Germline loops: CDR1 LNHDA, CDR2 SQIVND (reference sequence). This CDR3 is built from 17 residues. As DNA, the CDR3 is TGTTCCAGTAGTACCCCACCTTACAGGGCGAGCAATCAGCCCCAGCATTTT. Translating gives CSSSTPPYRASNQPQHF.

This clonotype appeared many times. The rearrangement joins TRBV6-2 or TRBV6-3 to TRBJ1-1, with D uncertain. This CDR3 is built from 13 residues. CDR1 is MNHEY, CDR2 SVGEGT, per germline. V lost 4 bases, J lost 0 bases, and 6 bases lay in between. The CDR3 sequence: CASSSQLNTEAFF. In DNA, the CDR3 is TGTGCCAGCAGTTCCCAGCTGAACACTGAAGCTTTCTTT.

This clonotype was picked up a small number of times. The CDR3: CATSRDQKSNQPQHF. CDR3 DNA: TGTGCCACCAGCAGAGATCAGAAGAGCAATCAGCCCCAGCATTTT. J is TRBJ1-5 and V is TRBV15; D is ambiguous. Germline values: CDR1 LNHNV, CDR2 YYDKDF (reference sequence). Trimming stripped 0 bases from V and 1 base from J, with 7 bases between. The CDR3 loop spans 15 amino acids. Filled out from reference TRBV15 and TRBJ1-5, the complete variable domain reads DAMVIQNPRYQVTQFGKPVTLSCSQTLNHNVMYWYQQKSSQAPKLLFHYYDKDFNNEADTPDNFQSRRPNTSFCFLDIRSPGLGDTAMYLCATSRDQKSNQPQHFGDGTRLSIL.

The rearrangement links TRBV7-9 to TRBJ2-5; TRBD2 matches at 9 bases. CDR1 is SEHNR and CDR2 is FQNEAQ in the germline V gene (reference sequence). The CDR3 covers 14 residues. The V and J ends lost 3 bases and 5 bases, in that order; junction bases with no gene match: 4. Written as DNA, the CDR3 is TGTGCCAGCAGCTTTAGCGGGAGCGGCGAGACCCAGTACTTC. Translated: CASSFSGSGETQYF.

A few counts support this clonotype. The chain joins TRBV7-6 to TRBJ2-3; D not certain. Germline loops: CDR1 SGHVS, CDR2 FNYEAQ. Trimming took off 2 bases at V and 4 bases at J, with 7 bases between the two ends. The CDR3 is 13 residues long. The CDR3 loop is CASSLMFADTQYF. The CDR3 bases are TGTGCCAGCAGCTTAATGTTCGCAGATACGCAGTATTTT.

The chain couples TRBV9 to TRBJ2-3, with TRBD2 matching over 14 bases. The junction had 12 bases not matched to a gene; V was cut back by 3 bases and J by 6 bases. The germline V gene encodes CDR1 SGDLS and CDR2 YYNGEE. This CDR3 is 18 amino acids long. For the CDR3, the DNA is TGTGCCAGCAGCGCAACGGGGACTAGCGGGAGTGAGATGGATACGCAGTATTTT. This sequence encodes CASSATGTSGSEMDTQYF.

The chain employs TRBV20-1 and TRBJ1-5, with D unclear. CDR1 and CDR2 from the germline V gene are DFQATT and SNEGSKA (reference sequence). CDR3 length equals 13 residues. Deletions cut 8 bases from V and 0 bases from J, with 11 bases between. This CDR3 reads CSLTAGSNQPQHF. The CDR3 nucleotides read TGCAGTCTTACTGCCGGTAGCAATCAGCCCCAGCATTTT.

The chain combines TRBV7-2 with TRBJ1-2; D unresolved. V lost 2 bases, J lost 2 bases, and 9 bases lay in between. Germline-derived CDR1 and CDR2 are SGHTA and FQGNSA. The CDR3 has 14 residues. In DNA, the CDR3 is TGTGCCAGCAGCTTACCGCCACAGAACTATGGCTACACCTTC. As protein: CASSLPPQNYGYTF.

This clonotype was seen more than once but under ten times. The gene calls are TRBV7-2 and TRBJ2-7; weak D call: TRBD2 (6 bases). The germline gives CDR1 SGHTA, CDR2 FQGNSA. The length of the CDR3 is 17 residues. The germline V and J ends were trimmed by 5 bases and 2 bases, with 22 bases remaining between them. Here the CDR3 reads CASSITSISGAAYEQYF. CDR3 nucleotides: TGTGCCAGCAGCATCACCAGCATCTCGGGAGCAGCCTACGAGCAGTACTTC.

This clonotype came up a few times. The chain uses TRBV20-1 and TRBJ2-7, with TRBD1 identical over 10 bases. V shed 6 bases, J shed 2 bases, and the junction held 7 bases outside the gene matches. Germline CDR1 reads DFQATT; CDR2 reads SNEGSKA (reference sequence). This CDR3 comprises 14 residues. The CDR3, as DNA: TGCAGTGCAAAAACCGGGACAGGGGCCTACGAGCAGTACTTC. Protein: CSAKTGTGAYEQYF.

The V gene is TRBV19, the J gene TRBJ2-2; D may be TRBD1 (5 bases). The CDR3 is 16 residues long. Trimming took 4 bases from V and 8 from J, leaving 20 bases between them. Germline CDR1 reads LNHDA; CDR2 reads SQIVND (reference sequence). The CDR3 reads CASSTNFGTGRGELFF. CDR3 in DNA: TGTGCCAGTAGTACGAACTTCGGCACAGGCAGAGGGGAGCTGTTTTTT.

This clonotype appeared a few times. The rearrangement joins TRBV11-1 to TRBJ2-1; 11 nucleotides agree with TRBD2. V lost 2 bases and J lost 4; bases outside the gene matches: 7. The CDR3 spans 17 residues. The germline CDR1 and CDR2 sequences are SGHAT and FQDESV (reference sequence). The CDR3, as DNA: TGTGCCAGCAGCTTAACCGCCGGGACTAGCGGTTACAATGAGCAGTTCTTC. Translating it yields CASSLTAGTSGYNEQFF.

The genes are TRBV6-2 or TRBV6-3 and TRBJ1-5, with D maybe TRBD1 (5 bases). V shed 0 bases and J shed 2 bases, with 8 bases lying between them. The CDR3 extends over 15 amino acids. From germline, CDR1 is MNHEY and CDR2 SVGEGT. The DNA of the CDR3 is TGTGCCAGCAGTTACTCGGGACCGGGCAATCAGCCCCAGCATTTT. This gives the protein CASSYSGPGNQPQHF.

The chain recombines TRBV7-9 with TRBJ2-2, with 14 bases matching TRBD2. The V gene's germline CDR1 is SEHNR and CDR2 FQNEAQ (reference sequence). V lost 5 bases to trimming and J lost 2 bases; unmatched junction nucleotides: 4. The CDR3 covers 17 residues. CDR3 residues: CASSPTSGRANTGELFF. The DNA of the CDR3 is TGTGCCAGCAGCCCGACTAGCGGGAGGGCCAACACCGGGGAGCTGTTTTTT.

The sample holds many counts of this clonotype. This sequence joins TRBV12-3 or TRBV12-4 and TRBJ2-1; no reliable D call. The CDR3 is made up of 13 amino acids. V shed 6 bases and J shed 4 bases, with 10 bases lying between them. The CDR3 loop reads CASSPNEYNEQFF. CDR3 bases: TGTGCCAGCAGCCCCAACGAGTACAATGAGCAGTTCTTC.

The chain has TRBV15 and TRBJ1-4; tentative D call: TRBD1 (5 bases). V was trimmed by 3 bases and J by 4 bases, leaving 12 bases between them. This CDR3 is 15 amino acids long. Germline V CDR1 and CDR2: LNHNV, YYDKDF (reference sequence). CDR3 nucleotides: TGTGCCACCAGCAGGCGACCGGGGGTTAATGAAAAACTGTTTTTT. This codes for CATSRRPGVNEKLFF.

The CDR3 DNA reads TGCGCCAGCAGCGGGCAGGGGATCACAGATACGCAGTATTTT. Its protein product is CASSGQGITDTQYF. The J gene is TRBJ2-3, the V gene TRBV4-1; possibly TRBD1 for D (6 bases). The V end lost 5 bases, the J end lost 2 bases, and 11 bases lay between the germline ends. Germline assignment: CDR1 MGHRA and CDR2 YSYEKL. The CDR3 loop spans 14 amino acids.

A few counts support this clonotype. The V gene is TRBV12-3 or TRBV12-4, the J gene TRBJ2-1, with 7 nucleotides matching TRBD2. The CDR3 runs to 14 residues. Trimming removed 6 bases from V and 0 bases from J; junction bases left unmatched: 2. The CDR3 sequence is CASSRTSSYNEQFF. The CDR3 DNA sequence: TGTGCCAGCAGCAGGACTAGCTCCTACAATGAGCAGTTCTTC.

The chain uses TRBV12-3 or TRBV12-4 and TRBJ2-2; D unclear. V was shortened by 6 bases and J by 7 bases, with 18 bases between the two germline ends. This CDR3 has 15 residues. CDR3 sequence (DNA): TGTGCCAGCAGCCCGCGGTCTGGGTTGCGCGGGGAGCTGTTTTTT. This sequence encodes CASSPRSGLRGELFF.

V usage is TRBV15 and J usage is TRBJ1-6; TRBD1 is a possible D gene (5 bases). V lost 3 bases to trimming and J lost 7 bases, with 10 bases between them. CDR1 and CDR2 from the germline V gene are LNHNV and YYDKDF (reference sequence). The CDR3 consists of 14 residues. The CDR3 region has the DNA TGTGCCACCAGCAGGGGACCGAAAAATTCACCCCTCCACTTT. Its protein product is CATSRGPKNSPLHF.

The rearrangement joins TRBV11-1 to TRBJ2-2, with 9 bases matching TRBD2. Looked up from germline, CDR1 is SGHAT and CDR2 is FQDESV (reference sequence). V shed 0 bases and J 6 bases; nucleotides not matched to a gene: 2. The CDR3 runs to 15 residues. This CDR3 reads CASSLARTSAGELFF. DNA of the CDR3: TGTGCCAGCAGCTTAGCGCGGACTAGCGCCGGGGAGCTGTTTTTT. Supplemented by reference TRBV11-1 and TRBJ2-2, the full variable domain reads EAEVAQSPRYKITEKSQAVAFWCDPISGHATLYWYRQILGQGPELLVQFQDESVVDDSQLPKDRFSAERLKGVDSTLKIQPAELGDSAMYLCASSLARTSAGELFFGEGSRLTVL.

The gene calls are TRBV6-2 or TRBV6-3 and TRBJ1-1; the match to TRBD1 covers 7 bases. Germline-derived CDR1 and CDR2 are MNHEY and SVGEGT. The CDR3 length is 14 residues. V lost 5 bases to trimming and J lost 0 bases; unmatched junction nucleotides: 3. The CDR3 DNA reads as TGTGCCAGCAGTCAAACAGGGGTGAACACTGAAGCTTTCTTT. Translating it yields CASSQTGVNTEAFF.

The table lists this clonotype with many counts. The chain carries TRBV28 and TRBJ1-5, with unresolved D. Trimming shortened V by 2 bases and J by 7 bases, and 12 bases separated the two germline ends. CDR1 is MDHEN and CDR2 is SYDVKM in the germline V gene. CDR3 length equals 14 residues. CDR3 residues: CASSLGYARQPQHF. CDR3 nucleotides: TGTGCCAGCAGTTTAGGGTACGCTCGACAGCCCCAGCATTTT.

The rearrangement joins TRBV7-2 to TRBJ2-3; D gene unclear. The germline V gene encodes CDR1 SGHTA and CDR2 FQGNSA. CDR3 length: 18 residues. V lost 1 base, J lost 0 bases, and 17 bases lay in between. DNA for the CDR3: TGTGCCAGCAGCTTAGTTCCAATAGCCCGTATCAGCACAGATACGCAGTATTTT. Translation: CASSLVPIARISTDTQYF.

The chain couples TRBV7-8 to TRBJ2-3, with 9 nucleotides matching TRBD2. The CDR3 runs 20 residues. From germline, CDR1 is SGHVS and CDR2 FQNEAQ. After removal of 0 bases from V and 6 bases from J, the junction contained 19 bases not matched to a gene. The CDR3 reads CASSLAGSPRGGLTRDTQYF. Here the CDR3 DNA reads TGTGCCAGCAGCTTAGCCGGAAGTCCGCGGGGGGGCCTCACTCGGGATACGCAGTATTTT.

This clonotype was observed a single time. This chain joins TRBV19 and TRBJ1-6; weak D call: TRBD1 (5 bases). This CDR3 spans 13 amino acids. The germline V and J ends were trimmed by 1 base and 10 bases, with 8 bases remaining between them. Germline V gene lookup returns CDR1 LNHDA and CDR2 SQIVND (reference sequence). This CDR3 reads CASSIVGGSPLHF. The CDR3 DNA reads TGTGCCAGTAGTATAGTCGGGGGATCACCCCTCCACTTT.

At least ten counts were recorded for this clonotype. The rearrangement joins TRBV12-3 or TRBV12-4 to TRBJ2-1; 7 positions match TRBD2. The ends lost 3 bases at V and 7 bases at J; junction bases unmatched: 6. This CDR3 has 14 amino acids. CDR3 nucleotides: TGTGCCAGCAGTTTCGCGGGAGAGGGTAATGAGCAGTTCTTC. Amino acids: CASSFAGEGNEQFF.

V and J are TRBV6-6 and TRBJ1-6; tentatively, D is TRBD1 (5 bases). Germline CDR1 and CDR2: MNHNY and SVGAGI (reference sequence). The CDR3 contains 20 residues. Trimming left V 0 bases short and J 10 bases short, with 28 bases between. In nucleotides, the CDR3 is TGTGCCAGCAGTTACTCGGGACCGAGGCGCTGGGATTGGGACTTCTCACCCCTCCACTTT. Translated, it gives CASSYSGPRRWDWDFSPLHF.

This sequence joins TRBV7-6 and TRBJ2-1; no reliable D call. V was cut by 2 bases and J by 5 bases, with 13 bases left in between. The CDR3 has 15 residues. Germline V gives CDR1 SGHVS, CDR2 FNYEAQ. CDR3 nucleotide sequence: TGTGCCAGCAGCTTAATGGTCGCGGCCAACAATGAGCAGTTCTTC. It specifies CASSLMVAANNEQFF. Full variable domain (remainder filled in from reference TRBV7-6 and TRBJ2-1): GAGVSQSPRYKVTKRGQDVALRCDPISGHVSLYWYRQALGQGPEFLTYFNYEAQQDKSGLPNDRFSAERPEGSISTLTIQRTEQRDSAMYRCASSLMVAANNEQFFGPGTRLTVL.

This chain joins TRBV9 and TRBJ1-1; TRBD1 is a possible D gene (5 bases). Germline V lookup: CDR1 SGDLS, CDR2 YYNGEE. The germline V and J ends were trimmed by 4 bases and 1 base, with 11 bases remaining between them. The CDR3 is 14 amino acids. CDR3 in DNA: TGTGCCAGCAGCCCCAGACAGACGAACACTGAAGCTTTCTTT. Its protein product is CASSPRQTNTEAFF.